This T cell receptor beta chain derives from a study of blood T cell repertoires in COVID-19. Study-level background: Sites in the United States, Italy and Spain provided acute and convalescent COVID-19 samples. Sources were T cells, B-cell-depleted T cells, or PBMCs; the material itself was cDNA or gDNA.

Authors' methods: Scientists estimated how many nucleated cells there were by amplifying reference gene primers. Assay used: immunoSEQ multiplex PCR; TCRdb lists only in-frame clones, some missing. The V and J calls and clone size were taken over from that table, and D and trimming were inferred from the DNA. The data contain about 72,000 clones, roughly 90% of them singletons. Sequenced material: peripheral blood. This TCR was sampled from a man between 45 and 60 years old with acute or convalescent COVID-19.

Written as DNA, the CDR3 is TGCGCCAGCAGCCAAGCACGCAGGGCCGGCCAGCCCCAGCATTTT. This translates into CASSQARRAGQPQHF. The rearrangement uses TRBV4-1 and TRBJ1-5, with a tentative D call TRBD1 (5 bases). V was cut by 1 base and J by 7 bases, with 14 bases left in between. Germline lookup yields CDR1 MGHRA and CDR2 YSYEKL. The length of the CDR3 is 15 residues.